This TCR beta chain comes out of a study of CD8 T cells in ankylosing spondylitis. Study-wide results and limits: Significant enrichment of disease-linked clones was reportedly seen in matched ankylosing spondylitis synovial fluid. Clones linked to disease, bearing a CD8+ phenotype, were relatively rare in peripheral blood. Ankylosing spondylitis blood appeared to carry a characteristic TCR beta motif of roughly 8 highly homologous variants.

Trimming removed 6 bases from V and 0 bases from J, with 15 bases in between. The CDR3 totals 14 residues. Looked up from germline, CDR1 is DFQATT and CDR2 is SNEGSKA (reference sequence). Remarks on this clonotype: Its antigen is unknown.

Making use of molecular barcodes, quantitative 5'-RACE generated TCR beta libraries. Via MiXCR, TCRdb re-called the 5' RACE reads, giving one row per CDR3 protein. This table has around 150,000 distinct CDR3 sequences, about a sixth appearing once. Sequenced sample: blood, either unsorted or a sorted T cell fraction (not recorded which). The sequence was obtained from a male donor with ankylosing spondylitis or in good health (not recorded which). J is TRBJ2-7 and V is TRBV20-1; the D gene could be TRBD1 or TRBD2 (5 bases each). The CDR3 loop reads CSANRDGGSYEQYF. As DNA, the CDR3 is TGCAGTGCAAACCGGGACGGCGGCTCCTACGAGCAGTACTTC.